This TCR beta chain derives from a study of blood T cell repertoires in COVID-19. Study as a whole: From T cells, B-cell-depleted T cells, or PBMCs came the material, which was cDNA or gDNA.

V trimming: 5 bases; J trimming: 2 bases; junction bases outside the gene matches: 5. Germline CDR1 and CDR2: KGHSH and LQKENI. The CDR3 sequence is 14 residues long. As originally analysed: Amplification with reference gene primers provided the estimates of nucleated cell counts. Only in-frame clones appear in the TCRdb table, and some are missing; sequencing was by immunoSEQ multiplex PCR. That table furnishes V, J and clone size, whereas the DNA furnished D and trimming. The table includes some 81,000 clones, over 90% detected once. This clonotype originated in a human donor with active COVID-19. The donor label of this sample is uncertain. This chain joins TRBV18 and TRBJ2-7, with 8 bases identical to TRBD1. Material: peripheral blood. The DNA of the CDR3 is TGTGCCAGCTCAATCCAGGGGGCCACCTACGAGCAGTACTTC. Translating it yields CASSIQGATYEQYF.